This TCR beta chain is from a study of a mutant IDH1 vaccine in newly diagnosed glioma. Sequenced by immunoSEQ multiplex PCR; TCRdb stores in-frame clones only, minus some. Seen here are about 50,000 clones, approximately 92% observed once, and the top ten hold 2% to 2.5%. The CDR3 is 12 residues long. Germline V CDR1 and CDR2: SGHDN, FVKESK. V lost 8 bases and J lost 1, with 9 bases in between. In regard to this clone: What it recognizes is unknown.

As to time point: week 35, safety follow-up. A single vaccine dose contained 300 ug of mutant IDH1 20-mer peptide, and topical imiquimod was used with it. The TCR originated in a man over 45 with glioma. This specimen consisted of PBMCs, obtained from a glioma patient whose treatment included an IDH1 peptide vaccine. This rearrangement joins TRBV14 to TRBJ2-7, with D perhaps matching TRBD1 or TRBD2 (5 bases each). CDR3 nucleotide sequence: TGTGCCAGCCCGGGGCATTCCTACGAGCAGTACTTC. Protein sequence: CASPGHSYEQYF.